This note documents a single T cell receptor (beta chain) sequence. Its target is not known. The CDR3 totals 14 residues. Trimming removed 5 bases at V and 7 bases at J, with 19 bases between. Germline V gives CDR1 DFQATT, CDR2 SNEGSKA (reference sequence). The data derive from a study of blood T cells in healthy people across ages. Points from the study as a whole: Naive T cell percentage showed a strong correlation with TCR beta diversity. Relative to aged donors, long-lived donors carried more naive CD4+ cells and displayed higher diversity.

A second PCR, run for about 6 to 11 cycles, used a sample-barcoded 5' primer plus a J-beta primer mix. Every single cDNA molecule received a tag from a template-switch adaptor with 12 random nucleotides. TCRdb independently ran MiXCR on the 5' RACE reads; one entry per CDR3 protein. The data contain around 2 million distinct CDR3 sequences, roughly two fifths of them seen just once; the ten biggest clones take up roughly 23%. The source material was blood. The J gene is TRBJ2-3, the V gene TRBV20-1; possible D gene TRBD2, 7 bases. This clonotype originated in a human donor in good health. CDR3 nucleotides: TGCAGTGCTCCATCGCAGGGAGGGGGTTATACGCAGTATTTT. Its translation: CSAPSQGGGYTQYF.